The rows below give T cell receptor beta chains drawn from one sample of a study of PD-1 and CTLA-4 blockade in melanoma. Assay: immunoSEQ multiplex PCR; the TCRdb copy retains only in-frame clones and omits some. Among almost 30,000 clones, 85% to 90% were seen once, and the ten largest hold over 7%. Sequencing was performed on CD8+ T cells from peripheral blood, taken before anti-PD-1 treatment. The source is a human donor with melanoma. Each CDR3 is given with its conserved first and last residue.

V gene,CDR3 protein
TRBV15,CATSRGLGDAGNTIYF
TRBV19,CATYRGAEAFF
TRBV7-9,CASSGQGANTIYF
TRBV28,CASSFPPTGATNEKLFF
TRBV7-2,CASSLAGLVEQFF
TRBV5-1,CASSWGTGDNEQYF
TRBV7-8,CASSLAGVIETQYF
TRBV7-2,CASSLAGGMETQYF
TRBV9,CASSESSRDEQYF
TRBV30,CAWAQGAGEKLFF
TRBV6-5,CASSYTGLAGGNEQFF
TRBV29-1,CSVIPGQENTEAFF
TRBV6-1,CASSEMGRYTEAFF
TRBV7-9,CASSLGRDNSPLHF
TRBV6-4,CASSDGTGGDEQFF
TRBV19,CASSYGSGEQYF
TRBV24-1,CATSDLEDQPQHF
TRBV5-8,CASTSVRANYGYTF
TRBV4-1,CASSQSLNQPQHF
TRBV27,CASSLGGLTDTQYF
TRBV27,CASSLSIPGTSHNEQFF
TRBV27,CASSSYFPTDTQYF
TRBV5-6,CASSWGTGQTTGELFF
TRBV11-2,CASSLGLAAPYEQYF
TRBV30,CASSDRALSYEQYF
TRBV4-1,CASSQDSGTGSYEQYF
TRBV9,CASSPTNGRTNEQFF
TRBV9,CASSVSVTGMNTEAFF
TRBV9,CASSPAGGLDTQYF
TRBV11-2,CASSLEGGLETQYF
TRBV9,CASSVDMGFDEQYF
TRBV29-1,CSVLGQDQETQYF
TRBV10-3,CAISELSSGSQYF
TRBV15,CATSSLQGAWGEKLFF
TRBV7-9,CASSLGSSGQETQYF
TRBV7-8,CASSFTGASEKLFF
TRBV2,CASSSSNSPLHF
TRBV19,CASSIDGAGGTNTGELFF
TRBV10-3,CAAMRGDFSTDTQYF